This entry features one TCR beta chain sequence. Its target is not known. From germline, CDR1 is SGHTA and CDR2 FQGTGA. The CDR3 runs to 14 residues. The germline V and J ends were trimmed by 1 base and 7 bases, with 13 bases remaining between them. This sample was included in a study of graft-versus-host responses after intestinal transplantation. Only in-frame clones appear in the TCRdb table, and some are missing; sequencing was by immunoSEQ multiplex PCR. The data show roughly 92,000 clones, with roughly 90% seen just once and around 0.1% held by the top ten. The J gene is TRBJ1-2, the V gene TRBV7-3; possibly TRBD1 for D (5 bases). Material: unstimulated CD4+ T cells sorted from spleen or lymph node cells, obtained before intestinal transplant. The source is a human donor who received an intestinal transplant. The CDR3 DNA follows: TGTGCCAGCAGCTTAATGCCAGACGGGGGTGGCTACACCTTC. This encodes CASSLMPDGGGYTF.